This T cell receptor beta chain was obtained from a study of blood T cell repertoires in COVID-19. This CDR3 spans 15 amino acids. From germline, CDR1 is LNHDA and CDR2 SQIVND (reference sequence). With 1 base removed from V and 4 bases from J, the gap between germline ends came to 12 bases. In the authors' methods: Amplified reference gene primers provided the basis for estimating nucleated cell counts. Profiled with immunoSEQ multiplex PCR; TCRdb holds only in-frame clones, not every one. V, J and clone size reflect that table, while D and trimming were determined from the DNA. Among approximately 190,000 clones listed, about 85% were seen once.

What was sequenced was peripheral blood. V and J are TRBV19 and TRBJ2-3; no clear D. The source of this sequence is a human donor in a cohort sampled during active COVID-19. The CDR3 DNA sequence: TGTGCCAGTAGTATAGTCGGGTCGGTCGCAGATACGCAGTATTTT. This codes for CASSIVGSVADTQYF.